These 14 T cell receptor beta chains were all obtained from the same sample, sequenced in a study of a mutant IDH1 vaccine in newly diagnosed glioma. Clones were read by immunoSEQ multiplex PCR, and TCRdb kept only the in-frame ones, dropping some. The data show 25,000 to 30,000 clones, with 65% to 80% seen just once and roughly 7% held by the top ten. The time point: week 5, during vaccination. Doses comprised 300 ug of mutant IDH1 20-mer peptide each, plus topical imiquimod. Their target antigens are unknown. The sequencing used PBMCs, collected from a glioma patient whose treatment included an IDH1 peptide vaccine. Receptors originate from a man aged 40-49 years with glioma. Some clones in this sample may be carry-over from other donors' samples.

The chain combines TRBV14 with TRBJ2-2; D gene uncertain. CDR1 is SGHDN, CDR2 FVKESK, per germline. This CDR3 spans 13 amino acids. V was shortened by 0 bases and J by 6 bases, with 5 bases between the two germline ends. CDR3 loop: CASSQDLSGELFF. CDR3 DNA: TGTGCCAGCAGCCAAGATCTCTCCGGGGAGCTGTTTTTT.

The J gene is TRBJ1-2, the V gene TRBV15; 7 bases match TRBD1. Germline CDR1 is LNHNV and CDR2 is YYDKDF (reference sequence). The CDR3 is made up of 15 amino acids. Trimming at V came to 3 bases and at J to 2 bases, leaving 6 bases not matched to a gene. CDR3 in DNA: TGTGCCACCAGCAGGGCATGGACAGGCAACTATGGCTACACCTTC. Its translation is CATSRAWTGNYGYTF.

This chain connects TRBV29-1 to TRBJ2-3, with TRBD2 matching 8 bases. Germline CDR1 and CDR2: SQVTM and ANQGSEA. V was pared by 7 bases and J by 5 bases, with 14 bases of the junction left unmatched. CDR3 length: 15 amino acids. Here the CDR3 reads CSALLSWSGGDTQYF. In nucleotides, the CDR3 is TGCAGCGCCCTACTCTCCTGGAGCGGGGGAGATACGCAGTATTTT.

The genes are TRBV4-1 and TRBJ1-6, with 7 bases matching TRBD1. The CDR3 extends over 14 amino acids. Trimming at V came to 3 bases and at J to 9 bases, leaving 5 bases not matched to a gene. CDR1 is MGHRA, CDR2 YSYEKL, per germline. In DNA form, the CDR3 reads TGCGCCAGCAGCCAGGAATACAGGGGTTCACCCCTCCACTTT. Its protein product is CASSQEYRGSPLHF.

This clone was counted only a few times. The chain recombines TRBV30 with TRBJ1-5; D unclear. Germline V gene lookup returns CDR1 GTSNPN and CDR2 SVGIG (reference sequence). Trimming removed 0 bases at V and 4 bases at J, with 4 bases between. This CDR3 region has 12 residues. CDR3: CAWSVRNQPQHF. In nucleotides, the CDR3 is TGTGCCTGGAGTGTACGAAATCAGCCCCAGCATTTT.

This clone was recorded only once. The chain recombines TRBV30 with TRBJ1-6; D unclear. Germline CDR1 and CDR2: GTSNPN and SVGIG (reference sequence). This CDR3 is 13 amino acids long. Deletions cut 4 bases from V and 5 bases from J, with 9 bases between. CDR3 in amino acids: CAWTRRDNSPLHF. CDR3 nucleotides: TGTGCCTGGACTCGGCGGGATAATTCACCCCTCCACTTT.

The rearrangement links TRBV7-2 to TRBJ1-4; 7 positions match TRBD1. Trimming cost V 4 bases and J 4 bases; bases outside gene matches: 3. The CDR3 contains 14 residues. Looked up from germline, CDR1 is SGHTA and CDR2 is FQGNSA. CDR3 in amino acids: CASSSRGFNEKLFF. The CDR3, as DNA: TGTGCCAGCAGCTCCAGGGGGTTTAATGAAAAACTGTTTTTT.

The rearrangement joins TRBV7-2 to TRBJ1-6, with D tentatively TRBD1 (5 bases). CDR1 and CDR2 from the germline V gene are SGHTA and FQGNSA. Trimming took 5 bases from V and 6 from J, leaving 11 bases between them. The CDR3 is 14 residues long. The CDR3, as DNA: TGTGCCAGCAGCCAGTTCAGGGTTAATTCACCCCTCCACTTT. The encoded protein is CASSQFRVNSPLHF.

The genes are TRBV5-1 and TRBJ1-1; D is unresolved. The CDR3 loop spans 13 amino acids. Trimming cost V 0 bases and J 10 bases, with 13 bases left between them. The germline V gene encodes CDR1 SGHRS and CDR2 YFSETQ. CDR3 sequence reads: CASSLGAGWGAFF. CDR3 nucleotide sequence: TGCGCCAGCAGCTTGGGGGCCGGGTGGGGAGCTTTCTTT.

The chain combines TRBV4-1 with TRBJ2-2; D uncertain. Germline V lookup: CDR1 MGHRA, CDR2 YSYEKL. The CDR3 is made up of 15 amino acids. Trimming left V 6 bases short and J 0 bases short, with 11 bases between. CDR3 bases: TGCGCCAGCAGTCGGACGGTCGCGAACACCGGGGAGCTGTTTTTT. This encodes CASSRTVANTGELFF.

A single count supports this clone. The CDR3 protein is CASSAVLAGGPGDTQYF. The CDR3 DNA reads as TGTGCCAGCAGCGCGGTACTAGCGGGGGGGCCGGGAGATACGCAGTATTTT. This chain joins TRBV5-5 and TRBJ2-3; 13 bases agree with TRBD2. The J segment lost 5 bases and the V segment lost 4 bases, leaving 10 bases of the junction unmatched. CDR1 and CDR2 from the germline V gene are SGHKS and YYEKEE (reference sequence). This CDR3 region has 17 residues.

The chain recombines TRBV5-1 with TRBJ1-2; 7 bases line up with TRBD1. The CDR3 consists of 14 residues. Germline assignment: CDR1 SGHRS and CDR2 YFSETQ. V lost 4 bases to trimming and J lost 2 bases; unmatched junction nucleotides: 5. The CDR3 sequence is CASSPRDRNYGYTF. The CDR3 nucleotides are TGCGCCAGCAGCCCCCGGGACAGAAACTATGGCTACACCTTC.

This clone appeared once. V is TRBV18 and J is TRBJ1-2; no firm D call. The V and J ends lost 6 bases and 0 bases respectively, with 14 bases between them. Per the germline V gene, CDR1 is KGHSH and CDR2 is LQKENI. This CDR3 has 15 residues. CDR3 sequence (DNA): TGTGCCAGCTCCCTGGCTGGGGAAGCTAACTATGGCTACACCTTC. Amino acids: CASSLAGEANYGYTF. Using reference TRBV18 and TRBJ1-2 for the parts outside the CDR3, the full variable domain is NAGVMQNPRHLVRRRGQEARLRCSPMKGHSHVYWYRQLPEEGLKFMVYLQKENIIDESGMPKERFSAEFPKEGPSILRIQQVVRGDSAAYFCASSLAGEANYGYTFGSGTRLTVV.

CDR3 loop: CATREGSVGYTF. The CDR3 DNA reads TGTGCCACCAGGGAGGGATCGGTTGGCTACACCTTC. The chain has TRBV19 and TRBJ1-2; a possible D gene is TRBD1 (5 bases). This CDR3 spans 12 amino acids. Trimming shortened V by 10 bases and J by 7 bases, and 16 bases separated the two germline ends. From germline, CDR1 is LNHDA and CDR2 SQIVND (reference sequence).